This T cell receptor beta chain derives from a study of cytomegalovirus exposure and HLA in healthy donors. Findings of the study overall: High specificity and sensitivity for cytomegalovirus status were reported for the classifier. Trimming of TCR beta V- and J-genes showed a link, identified in a later analysis, to a missense DCLRE1C variant. For most TCR beta V segments, an earlier analysis put the productive rate at about 87% or about 30% of the time.

V lost 6 bases and J lost 1, with 13 bases in between. Germline values: CDR1 MNHNY, CDR2 SVGAGI (reference sequence). This CDR3 is built from 14 residues. A word on this clone: Its antigen is undetermined.

PCR primers comprised 60 Vbeta and 13 Jbeta primers. Produced via immunoSEQ multiplex PCR; TCRdb's table is partial and in-frame only. The sample holds around 190,000 clones, about 83% seen once. The sequence derives from a female donor in good health and CMV-seronegative. The chain carries TRBV6-6 and TRBJ2-7, with D possibly matching TRBD1 (6 bases). The source material was PBMCs. The CDR3 here is CASRKEGQSYEQYF. The CDR3 DNA is TGTGCCAGCAGAAAAGAAGGACAGTCCTACGAGCAGTACTTC.